A single sample is the source of the 15 T cell receptor beta chains below, sequenced in a study of response to subunit inactivated influenza vaccine. One entry per CDR3 protein results from TCRdb running MiXCR on the RT-PCR reads. The sample lists roughly 550,000 distinct CDR3 sequences, roughly 23% seen once, with approximately 3% in the top ten. A further study also used this sample, focusing on T cells expressing NK-cell markers. This second study notes: Making the TCR beta cDNA relied on 5'RACE template switching with UMIs.

The starting material was CD4+ T cells sorted from PBMCs, obtained 12 days after vaccination. These receptors were collected from a man over 45 who received an inactivated influenza vaccine.

The gene calls are TRBV11-2 and TRBJ1-3; 8 nucleotides line up with TRBD1. Trimming removed 3 bases from V and 4 bases from J; junction bases left unmatched: 5. Looked up from germline, CDR1 is SGHAT and CDR2 is FQNNGV. This CDR3 spans 15 amino acids. The CDR3 protein is CASSFSGGAGNTIYF. As DNA, the CDR3 is TGTGCCAGCAGCTTCTCAGGGGGCGCCGGAAACACCATATATTTT.

The chain couples TRBV10-3 to TRBJ2-3; tentatively, D is TRBD1 or TRBD2 (6 bases each). Germline V gene data show CDR1 as ENHRY and CDR2 as SYGVKD. The CDR3 totals 12 residues. V lost 4 bases to trimming and J lost 6 bases, with 8 bases between them. Here the CDR3 reads CAISVGGDTQYF. DNA of the CDR3: TGTGCCATCAGTGTCGGGGGCGATACGCAGTATTTT.

This clonotype was detected only a few times. V usage is TRBV30 and J usage is TRBJ2-5, with D possibly called TRBD1 or TRBD2 (6 bases each). Trimming pared 4 bases from V and 6 bases from J, leaving 15 bases between. This CDR3 has 13 amino acids. Germline V CDR1 and CDR2: GTSNPN, SVGIG (reference sequence). The CDR3 loop is CAWNVGGAKTQYF. CDR3 DNA sequence: TGTGCCTGGAATGTGGGGGGCGCGAAGACCCAGTACTTC.

Note on this clonotype: The junction departs from germline at one end; a sequencing error may be responsible. J is TRBJ2-1 and V is TRBV7-2, with D possibly being TRBD2 (7 bases). This CDR3 is 15 amino acids long. Germline V gives CDR1 SGHTA, CDR2 FQGNSA. The CDR3 sequence is CASSLAGGGYNDQFF. In DNA form, the CDR3 reads TGTGCCAGCAGCTTAGCGGGAGGGGGATACAATGATCAGTTCTTC.

This clonotype was detected only a few times. This chain links TRBV5-1 with TRBJ2-7, with D perhaps assigned TRBD1 or TRBD2 (5 bases each). CDR3 size: 13 residues. Germline V gene data show CDR1 as SGHRS and CDR2 as YFSETQ. Trimming removed 4 bases from V and 1 base from J, with 9 bases in between. Here the CDR3 DNA reads TGCGCCAGCAGCCGGGACCATTCCTACGAGCAGTACTTC. Its protein is CASSRDHSYEQYF.

The V gene is TRBV4-2, the J gene TRBJ1-1, with 7 bases lining up with TRBD1. CDR3 length: 14 amino acids. After removal of 3 bases from V and 4 bases from J, the junction contained 5 bases not matched to a gene. Looked up from germline, CDR1 is LGHNA and CDR2 is YNFKEQ. Here the CDR3 DNA reads TGTGCCAGCAGCCACCAGGGGGTGAGCACTGAAGCTTTCTTT. This translates into CASSHQGVSTEAFF.

Ten or more counts support this clonotype. This chain links TRBV12-3 or TRBV12-4 with TRBJ1-2, with D unclear. Trimming took off 3 bases at V and 8 bases at J, with 13 bases between the two ends. This CDR3 has 13 amino acids. CDR3 DNA: TGTGCCAGCAGTTTCACCTTCAAGGACGGCTACACCTTC. This codes for CASSFTFKDGYTF.

The CDR3 sequence is CASKFGTNGGHEQFF. The CDR3 coding sequence is TGCGCCAGCAAGTTCGGGACTAATGGGGGTCATGAGCAGTTCTTC. The chain has TRBV10-2 and TRBJ2-1, with 7 bases identical to TRBD2. CDR3 size: 15 residues. After removal of 7 bases from V and 8 bases from J, the junction contained 14 bases not matched to a gene. CDR1 and CDR2 (germline): WSHSY, SAAADI.

This sequence joins TRBV6-2 or TRBV6-3 and TRBJ2-2; no reliable D call. CDR3 size: 11 residues. The germline V gene has CDR1 MNHEY and CDR2 SVGEGT. V was shortened by 5 bases and J by 7 bases, with 5 bases between the two germline ends. CDR3 in amino acids: CASSQIGELFF. The DNA for the CDR3 is TGTGCCAGCAGTCAGATCGGGGAGCTGTTTTTT.

A few counts support this clonotype. The chain combines TRBV4-2 with TRBJ1-1; TRBD1 agrees at 7 bases. Germline values: CDR1 LGHNA, CDR2 YNFKEQ. CDR3 length: 13 amino acids. V shed 5 bases, J shed 11 bases, and the junction held 11 bases outside the gene matches. The CDR3 sequence is CASSAGTVTWAFF. The CDR3 nucleotides are TGTGCCAGCAGCGCCGGGACAGTGACTTGGGCTTTCTTT.

The V gene is TRBV5-5, the J gene TRBJ1-1; perhaps TRBD1 as D (5 bases). This CDR3 has 14 residues. CDR1 and CDR2 from the germline V gene are SGHKS and YYEKEE (reference sequence). Trimming pared 4 bases from V and 3 bases from J, leaving 13 bases between. CDR3 region: CASSAGRGDTEAFF. In DNA, the CDR3 is TGTGCCAGCAGCGCCGGGCGAGGGGACACTGAAGCTTTCTTT.

This sequence joins TRBV6-2 or TRBV6-3 and TRBJ2-1; 11 bases match TRBD2. Per germline, CDR1 MNHEY and CDR2 SVGEGT. The V gene end was trimmed by 7 bases and the J gene end by 8 bases; junction bases not matched to a gene: 10. This CDR3 has 15 amino acids. The CDR3 sequence is CASKLAGGRVYEQFF. Written as DNA, the CDR3 is TGTGCCAGCAAATTAGCGGGAGGGAGGGTATATGAGCAGTTCTTC.

The rearrangement uses TRBV29-1 and TRBJ2-1, with TRBD2 as a possible D gene (6 bases). Looked up from germline, CDR1 is SQVTM and CDR2 is ANQGSEA. This CDR3 has 15 amino acids. V lost 2 bases and J lost 7, with 18 bases in between. Written as DNA, the CDR3 is TGCAGCGTTGAAAAGTGGAGTGGGGCGGGGAATGAGCAGTTCTTC. It encodes CSVEKWSGAGNEQFF.

Ten or more counts support this clonotype. J is TRBJ2-2 and V is TRBV9, with D hard to call. The germline V gene has CDR1 SGDLS and CDR2 YYNGEE. Trimming stripped 0 bases from V and 6 bases from J, with 6 bases between. This CDR3 region has 13 residues. DNA for the CDR3: TGTGCCAGCAGCGTAGAATCTGCCGGGGAGCTGTTTTTT. This gives the protein CASSVESAGELFF.

This clonotype has ten or more counts. This chain's CDR3 is CASSSGQGGYTF. In DNA, the CDR3 is TGTGCCAGCAGTTCAGGACAGGGTGGCTACACCTTC. The rearrangement uses TRBV12-3 or TRBV12-4 and TRBJ1-2, with TRBD1 identical over 8 bases. V lost 4 bases to trimming and J lost 7 bases; unmatched junction nucleotides: 2. The CDR3 runs to 12 residues.